This TCR beta chain came from a study of tumor-infiltrating lymphocytes in primary liver carcinoma. Starting material of about 480 ng total RNA yielded TCR beta cDNA via a constant-region primer. Slightly modified ARM-PCR served as the procedure for the TCR beta libraries. These libraries came from three rounds of nested multiplex PCR. It was with TRBV1-TRBV30 forward primers and a C-beta reverse primer that the first two PCR rounds were run, at approximately 10 cycles each. In TCRdb, the multiplex PCR reads were re-called with MiXCR into one record per CDR3 protein. The data hold approximately 73,000 distinct CDR3 sequences, with about 64% observed a single time. The tissue used was unsorted bulk material of about 19-33 mg. RNA and DNA were co-extracted from it with the AllPrep DNA/RNA mini kit. Per the germline V gene, CDR1 is SGHAT and CDR2 is FQNNGV. This CDR3 is 17 amino acids long. Turning to this clonotype: It is likely a read error, because the conserved phenylalanine at the end of the CDR3 is missing.

The clonotype originates from a woman aged 55-70 years with primary liver carcinoma and hepatitis B virus infection. The specimen was liver tumor tissue from sampling region 4. Subset reported: tumor region T4, right-lateral pole. The chain uses TRBV11-2 and TRBJ2-3; D is possibly TRBD2 (7 bases). CDR3: CASRLGGLTYTLDTQYL. The DNA of the CDR3 is TGTGCCAGCAGGTTAGGGGGACTAACGTATACGTTAGATACGCAGTATCTT.